This T cell receptor beta chain was obtained from a study of blood T cells in healthy people across ages. Across the whole study: Per two T cells, about one barcoded beta molecule was captured through template switching. Study results and limitations: Both higher diversity and more naive CD4+ cells marked long-lived donors when set against aged donors.

A second PCR, run for roughly 7 to 12 cycles, used a sample-barcoded 5' primer plus a J-beta primer mix. TCRdb re-derived calls from the 5' RACE reads in MiXCR, one entry per CDR3 protein. The sample contains over 700,000 distinct CDR3 sequences, around half of which appear only once. About this clonotype itself: Antigen unknown.

The sample was blood. The sequence was obtained from a man older than 75 in good health.

The CDR3 region is CASSQGTAYEQYF. CDR3 coding DNA: TGTGCCAGCAGCCAAGGGACCGCCTACGAGCAGTACTTC. The chain couples TRBV3-1 to TRBJ2-7; no clear D gene. Germline lookup yields CDR1 LGHDT and CDR2 YNNKEL (reference sequence). V shed 1 base and J shed 2 bases, with 6 bases lying between them. The CDR3 length is 13 residues.